A selection of T cell receptor beta chains follows, all from one sample in a study of blood T cell repertoires in COVID-19. Method: immunoSEQ multiplex PCR; TCRdb's copy keeps in-frame clones and lacks some. The data hold about 170,000 clones, with around 87% observed a single time. The specimen was peripheral blood. The receptors stem from a woman older than 75 with COVID-19, enrolled during active disease. The CDR3 runs from the conserved cysteine through the conserved F or W. D genes are given only for firm matches. Some rows mark clone size as missing; the rest say once, few, many or name a class of expanded clone.

clone size: NA; V gene: TRBV18; J gene: TRBJ1-4; D gene: NA; CDR3 DNA: TGTGCCAGCTCACCACGCCTCGGGTCAACTAATGAAAAACTGTTTTTT; CDR3 protein: CASSPRLGSTNEKLFF
clone size: NA; V gene: TRBV6-2/TRBV6-3; J gene: TRBJ1-5; D gene: TRBD1; CDR3 DNA: TGTGCCAGCAGTTCCAGAGGGACAGCTACTAATCAGCCCCAGCATTTT; CDR3 protein: CASSSRGTATNQPQHF
clone size: NA; V gene: TRBV12-3/TRBV12-4; J gene: TRBJ2-5; D gene: NA; CDR3 DNA: TGTGCCAGCAGCCGAGGAGGAGAGACCCAGTACTTC; CDR3 protein: CASSRGGETQYF
clone size: NA; V gene: TRBV19; J gene: TRBJ1-1; D gene: NA; CDR3 DNA: TGTGCCAGTAGTATAACAGGGAACATGAACACTGAAGCTTTCTTT; CDR3 protein: CASSITGNMNTEAFF
clone size: NA; V gene: TRBV15; J gene: TRBJ1-3; D gene: NA; CDR3 DNA: TGTGCCACCAGGGCATCCTCTGGAAACACCATATATTTT; CDR3 protein: CATRASSGNTIYF
clone size: NA; V gene: TRBV19; J gene: TRBJ2-1; D gene: NA; CDR3 DNA: TGTGCCAGTAGTAGAGCAAGCGGGTTTTACAATGAGCAGTTCTTC; CDR3 protein: CASSRASGFYNEQFF
clone size: NA; V gene: TRBV5-1; J gene: TRBJ1-4; D gene: TRBD1; CDR3 DNA: TGCGCCAGCAGCTTGGGTGGGGGACAGCTTAATGAAAAACTGTTTTTT; CDR3 protein: CASSLGGGQLNEKLFF
clone size: NA; V gene: TRBV7-2; J gene: TRBJ1-5; D gene: NA; CDR3 DNA: TGTGCCAGCAGCTTAGTGGTCAGCGATCAGCCCCAGCATTTT; CDR3 protein: CASSLVVSDQPQHF
clone size: NA; V gene: TRBV9; J gene: TRBJ2-1; D gene: TRBD1; CDR3 DNA: TGTGCCAGCAGCGCTGGACAGGGGCTGAATGAGCAGTTCTTC; CDR3 protein: CASSAGQGLNEQFF
clone size: NA; V gene: TRBV4-1; J gene: TRBJ2-5; D gene: NA; CDR3 DNA: TGCGCCAGCAGCCAGGGGGGAAGTGAGACCCAGTACTTC; CDR3 protein: CASSQGGSETQYF
clone size: once; V gene: TRBV5-1; J gene: TRBJ1-1; D gene: NA; CDR3 DNA: TGCGCCAGCAGCTTAAACAGGGACACTGAAGCTTTCTTT; CDR3 protein: CASSLNRDTEAFF
clone size: once; V gene: TRBV7-8; J gene: TRBJ2-7; D gene: NA; CDR3 DNA: TGTGCCAGCAGCTACGTCGCGGACACCTACGAGCAGTACTTC; CDR3 protein: CASSYVADTYEQYF
clone size: few; V gene: TRBV5-1; J gene: TRBJ2-1; D gene: TRBD2; CDR3 DNA: TGCGCCAGCAGCCCAATCGGGACTAGCGGTTTGAGCTCCTACAATGAGCAGTTCTTC; CDR3 protein: CASSPIGTSGLSSYNEQFF
clone size: NA; V gene: TRBV7-2; J gene: TRBJ1-2; D gene: TRBD1; CDR3 DNA: TGTGCCAGCAGCTCTGGGACAGGGGCGGTTGGCTACACCTTC; CDR3 protein: CASSSGTGAVGYTF
clone size: NA; V gene: TRBV28; J gene: TRBJ2-7; D gene: NA; CDR3 DNA: TGTGCCAGCAGTTTACCCGACAGGACGGGCTACGAGCAGTACTTC; CDR3 protein: CASSLPDRTGYEQYF
clone size: NA; V gene: TRBV7-2; J gene: TRBJ2-2; D gene: NA; CDR3 DNA: TGTGCCAGCAGCTTAAGGGGCACAGGGACCACGAACACCGGGGAGCTGTTTTTT; CDR3 protein: CASSLRGTGTTNTGELFF
clone size: NA; V gene: TRBV2; J gene: TRBJ1-5; D gene: NA; CDR3 DNA: TGTGCCAGCAGAACAACAGAACCCGGTCAGCCCCAGCATTTT; CDR3 protein: CASRTTEPGQPQHF
clone size: NA; V gene: TRBV5-1; J gene: TRBJ2-1; D gene: NA; CDR3 DNA: TGCGCCAGCCGAAAAGCGGACAGCTCCTACAATGAGCAGTTCTTC; CDR3 protein: CASRKADSSYNEQFF
clone size: NA; V gene: TRBV2; J gene: TRBJ2-3; D gene: TRBD2; CDR3 DNA: TGTGCCAGCAATGCGGGGGAGACTAGGGCAGATACGCAGTATTTT; CDR3 protein: CASNAGETRADTQYF
clone size: NA; V gene: TRBV5-5; J gene: TRBJ1-1; D gene: TRBD1; CDR3 DNA: TGTGCCAGCAGCGTATGGGACAGGGGACTCACTGAAGCTTTCTTT; CDR3 protein: CASSVWDRGLTEAFF
clone size: NA; V gene: TRBV19; J gene: TRBJ1-5; D gene: TRBD1; CDR3 DNA: TGTGCCAGTAGTAGCGGGACAGGACTAAATCAGCCCCAGCATTTT; CDR3 protein: CASSSGTGLNQPQHF
clone size: NA; V gene: TRBV9; J gene: TRBJ2-5; D gene: NA; CDR3 DNA: TGTGCCAGCAGCACAGGGGCCCGGGAGGGGGAGACCCAGTACTTC; CDR3 protein: CASSTGAREGETQYF
clone size: once; V gene: TRBV27; J gene: TRBJ2-2; D gene: TRBD1; CDR3 DNA: TGTGCCAGCAGTTTAACCAGGGGGACCGGGGAGCTGTTTTTT; CDR3 protein: CASSLTRGTGELFF
clone size: NA; V gene: TRBV25-1; J gene: TRBJ2-2; D gene: NA; CDR3 DNA: TGTGCCACCCAATACACCGGGGAGCTGTTTTTT; CDR3 protein: CATQYTGELFF
clone size: NA; V gene: TRBV3-1/TRBV3-2; J gene: TRBJ2-2; D gene: TRBD2; CDR3 DNA: TGTGCCAGCAGCCACCTCGGGGGGAGGGCCTCCGGCGGGGAGCTGTTTTTT; CDR3 protein: CASSHLGGRASGGELFF
clone size: NA; V gene: TRBV2; J gene: TRBJ1-6; D gene: NA; CDR3 DNA: TGTGCCAGCGGTACCGCTAGCTCCTATAATTCACCCCTCCACTTT; CDR3 protein: CASGTASSYNSPLHF
clone size: NA; V gene: TRBV29-1; J gene: TRBJ2-5; D gene: NA; CDR3 DNA: TGCAGCGTTGAAATCCGGGGAAAGGAGACCCAGTACTTC; CDR3 protein: CSVEIRGKETQYF
clone size: NA; V gene: TRBV13; J gene: TRBJ2-3; D gene: NA; CDR3 DNA: TGTGCCAGCAGCTTAATAGGGGCGGGGCCTAGCACAGATACGCAGTATTTT; CDR3 protein: CASSLIGAGPSTDTQYF
clone size: NA; V gene: TRBV5-6; J gene: TRBJ2-7; D gene: TRBD1; CDR3 DNA: TGTGCCAGTTTAACAGGGGGAACCCTGGGCGAGCAGTACTTC; CDR3 protein: CASLTGGTLGEQYF
clone size: few; V gene: TRBV28; J gene: TRBJ1-2; D gene: TRBD1; CDR3 DNA: TGTGCCAGCGCACCTCTAAGGGGGCTTGGCTACACCTTC; CDR3 protein: CASAPLRGLGYTF
clone size: NA; V gene: TRBV5-1; J gene: TRBJ1-1; D gene: TRBD1; CDR3 DNA: TGCGCCAGCAGCTTGACAGGGGAAGTCGGTGAAGCTTTCTTT; CDR3 protein: CASSLTGEVGEAFF
clone size: few; V gene: TRBV28; J gene: TRBJ2-2; D gene: TRBD2; CDR3 DNA: TGTGCCAGCAGCAATACCCGGGGACTAGCGGGAGGTGTTAGCGGGGAGCTGTTTTTT; CDR3 protein: CASSNTRGLAGGVSGELFF
clone size: NA; V gene: TRBV28; J gene: TRBJ1-2; D gene: TRBD1; CDR3 DNA: TGTGCCAGCAGTACCAGCGGGCAGGGGGCAAACTATGGCTACACCTTC; CDR3 protein: CASSTSGQGANYGYTF
clone size: NA; V gene: TRBV9; J gene: TRBJ2-3; D gene: TRBD2; CDR3 DNA: TGTGCCAGCAGCGTAGGCCGACTAGCCCTCGCAGATACGCAGTATTTT; CDR3 protein: CASSVGRLALADTQYF
clone size: NA; V gene: TRBV6-5; J gene: TRBJ2-1; D gene: TRBD2; CDR3 DNA: TGTGCCAGCAGTTACTTAAGCGGGAGGTACAATGAGCAGTTCTTC; CDR3 protein: CASSYLSGRYNEQFF
clone size: NA; V gene: TRBV7-2; J gene: TRBJ2-1; D gene: TRBD2; CDR3 DNA: TGTGCCAGCAGCCGGACTAGCGGGAGTCAAAATGAGCAGTTCTTC; CDR3 protein: CASSRTSGSQNEQFF
clone size: once; V gene: TRBV6-2/TRBV6-3; J gene: TRBJ2-2; D gene: TRBD1; CDR3 DNA: TGTGCCAGCAGTTACGGGACAGGGGGCGCGAACACCGGGGAGCTGTTTTTT; CDR3 protein: CASSYGTGGANTGELFF
clone size: NA; V gene: TRBV5-8; J gene: TRBJ1-2; D gene: NA; CDR3 DNA: TGTGCCAGCGGACAGTCTTCCTATGGCTACACCTTC; CDR3 protein: CASGQSSYGYTF
clone size: NA; V gene: TRBV6-2/TRBV6-3; J gene: TRBJ2-1; D gene: TRBD2; CDR3 DNA: TGTGCCAGCAGTTACCAAGACCTAGCGGTTGGCCCCTACAATGAGCAGTTCTTC; CDR3 protein: CASSYQDLAVGPYNEQFF
clone size: NA; V gene: TRBV9; J gene: TRBJ2-2; D gene: NA; CDR3 DNA: TGTGCCAGCAGCGCTCCAACAGGGACGGGGGAGCTGTTTTTT; CDR3 protein: CASSAPTGTGELFF
clone size: NA; V gene: TRBV29-1; J gene: TRBJ2-2; D gene: TRBD1; CDR3 DNA: TGCAGCGTTGGGACAGGGAGCACCGGGGAGCTGTTTTTT; CDR3 protein: CSVGTGSTGELFF
clone size: NA; V gene: TRBV7-9; J gene: TRBJ1-5; D gene: NA; CDR3 DNA: TGTGCCAGCGAAGGAGAGGGCGGCAATCAGCCCCAGCATTTT; CDR3 protein: CASEGEGGNQPQHF
clone size: NA; V gene: TRBV19; J gene: TRBJ2-3; D gene: NA; CDR3 DNA: TGTGCCAGTAGTCGCGGGCCTGGGGAAGATACGCAGTATTTT; CDR3 protein: CASSRGPGEDTQYF